The source of this T cell receptor (beta chain) is a study of early T cells in non-severe SARS-CoV-2 infection (dated by TCRdb to 2020 to 2023). Context from the whole study: Bulk RNA from unsorted whole blood was used for TCR sequencing, so alpha and beta chains could not be paired. Beyond this particular receptor, the publication reports: VDJdb matching was skewed toward anti-spike CD8 responses, so virus-specific expansions were likely underestimated and private and CD4 specificities were missed.

Worth noting for this clonotype: Its antigen has not been determined. The record has no base qualities; no much larger clone is one base away.

A case-control design nested within a healthcare worker cohort in London, UK, was used, with weekly nasopharyngeal swab PCR tests and blood sampling performed. Between 23 and 31 March 2020, the week of the UK lockdown, healthcare workers were enrolled and then followed up weekly for as long as 16 weeks. The library was produced with 5' RACE. Sequenced on a NextSeq 500. The TCR library protocol attached unique molecular identifiers to individual cDNA molecules to correct for sequencing error and PCR bias. Both TCR alpha and beta chains were sequenced, and tight co-correlation was observed between alpha and beta sequence abundances in each sample. Under the source paper's analysis protocol: Decombinator V4 was used to annotate TCR sequences for V gene, J gene and CDR3. TCRs were defined as expanded if a significant change between any two time points was detected under a Poisson model with p below 0.0001. Abundances of TCRs were expressed as counts per million after normalisation to the total number of TCRs sequenced in each sample. MAIT TCRs were defined by TRAV1-2 paired with TRAJ12, TRAJ20 or TRAJ33, and iNKT TCRs by TRAV10 paired with TRAJ18. A search of VDJdb, accessed on 1 November 2021, was run for TCRs annotated to CMV, EBV and SARS-CoV-2, with TCRs annotated for multiple antigens excluded. The raw public data were reprocessed by TCRdb itself: fastp quality trimming at Q25, MiXCR clonotype calling, in-frame beta chains only. All rows with the same CDR3 protein become a single entry with the most common DNA and genes. The V and J calls come from TCRdb's annotation, not from the publication. The sample yields about 68,000 distinct CDR3 sequences; approximately 10% were counted once. The ten top clones hold roughly 6% of the sample.

V is shortened by 2 bases, J by 7 bases, and the region joining them spans 6 bases. From the germline V gene, CDR1 is MNHEY and CDR2 is SVGEGT. Counted from cysteine to phenylalanine, this CDR3 has 13 amino acids. Here the CDR3 DNA is all that survives: 39 bases in frame from base 1. Recombination joined TRBV6-2 or TRBV6-3 with TRBJ1-6; the D gene cannot be named for sure. The sequence derives from an adult who was a healthcare worker with PCR-confirmed SARS-CoV-2 infection or an uninfected control (not recorded which). Sequencing was carried out using whole blood. The sequenced DNA is TGTGCCAGCAGTTACCTCCCGAATTCACCCCTCCACTTT. It specifies CASSYLPNSPLHF.